These 14 T cell receptor beta chains were sequenced from one sample in a study of vaccination and CD4 T cells after COVID-19. With the Oncomine TCR Beta short-read assay, DNA from cultured CD4+ T cells was sequenced. TCRdb ran MiXCR on the PCR reads and lists one entry per CDR3 protein. Here the sample spans roughly 15,000 distinct CDR3 sequences, around two fifths being singletons. Treatment specified: roughly ten-day PBMC culture with coronavirus spike peptide pools or control peptides (ViraFEST assay). Their target antigens are unknown. The sample comprised CD4+ T cells from blood, cultured in vitro. All receptors derive from a human donor who had recovered from COVID-19.

This rearrangement joins TRBV12-3 or TRBV12-4 to TRBJ1-6; D is undetermined. This CDR3 region has 14 residues. V lost 2 bases, J lost 8 bases, and 10 bases lay in between. The CDR3 sequence is CASSLTHPDSPLHF. The CDR3 DNA reads TGTGCCAGCAGTTTAACCCACCCGGATTCACCCCTCCACTTT.

V and J are TRBV7-9 and TRBJ2-2; D is unresolved. The V gene lost 5 bases and the J gene lost 13 bases, with 11 bases spanning the gap. CDR1 is SEHNR and CDR2 is FQNEAQ in the germline V gene (reference sequence). The CDR3 runs to 11 residues. CDR3 DNA sequence: TGTGCCAGCAGCCTGACACGCGGGCTGTTTTTT. Translated: CASSLTRGLFF.

This clonotype was counted a few times. The chain joins TRBV6-1 to TRBJ2-5; 9 nucleotides line up with TRBD2. With 7 bases clipped from V and 2 bases from J, the junction kept 5 bases outside the gene matches. CDR3 size: 14 residues. CDR1 is MNHNS, CDR2 SASEGT, per germline. The CDR3 loop is CASTLAGPQETQYF. As DNA, the CDR3 is TGTGCCAGCACGCTAGCGGGACCACAAGAGACCCAGTACTTC.

The rearrangement uses TRBV7-3 and TRBJ1-6, with a possible D match to TRBD1 (6 bases). CDR1 is SGHTA and CDR2 is FQGTGA in the germline V gene. Trimming took 1 base from V and 8 from J, leaving 12 bases between them. The CDR3 totals 15 residues. The CDR3 DNA reads as TGTGCCAGCAGCTTAAAGGGACAACGGGATTCACCCCTCCACTTT. It codes for CASSLKGQRDSPLHF.

This clonotype came up a few times. This chain links TRBV12-3 or TRBV12-4 with TRBJ1-1; D possibly corresponds to TRBD1 (5 bases). The CDR3 loop spans 14 amino acids. Deletions cut 7 bases from V and 4 bases from J, with 16 bases between. In nucleotides, the CDR3 is TGTGCCAGCATTCTAGGGGCAGGTTCCACTGAAGCTTTCTTT. Encoded protein: CASILGAGSTEAFF.

The gene calls are TRBV19 and TRBJ2-5, with D unclear. Germline V gene data show CDR1 as LNHDA and CDR2 as SQIVND (reference sequence). Deletions cut 2 bases from V and 2 bases from J, with 0 bases between. This CDR3 region has 11 residues. The CDR3: CASSIQETQYF. CDR3 nucleotides: TGTGCCAGTAGTATACAAGAGACCCAGTACTTC. Supplemented by reference TRBV19 and TRBJ2-5, the full variable domain reads DGGITQSPKYLFRKEGQNVTLSCEQNLNHDAMYWYRQDPGQGLRLIYYSQIVNDFQKGDIAEGYSVSREKKESFPLTVTSAQKNPTAFYLCASSIQETQYFGPGTRLLVL.

This clonotype turned up a few times. V usage is TRBV7-9 and J usage is TRBJ1-6; perhaps TRBD1 as D (5 bases). Looked up from germline, CDR1 is SEHNR and CDR2 is FQNEAQ (reference sequence). The CDR3 sequence is 17 residues long. Trimming took off 4 bases at V and 0 bases at J, with 13 bases between the two ends. CDR3 loop: CASSSPGRSSYNSPLHF. CDR3 nucleotides: TGTGCCAGCAGCTCCCCGGGACGGAGCTCCTATAATTCACCCCTCCACTTT.

The genes are TRBV19 and TRBJ2-7, with 7 nucleotides matching TRBD2. Looked up from germline, CDR1 is LNHDA and CDR2 is SQIVND (reference sequence). The CDR3 covers 15 residues. The ends lost 7 bases at V and 2 bases at J; junction bases unmatched: 11. The CDR3 DNA sequence: TGTGCCAGTACCCAATCCCCTAGCGGAACCTACGAGCAGTACTTC. Protein product: CASTQSPSGTYEQYF. The whole variable domain, filled in from reference TRBV19 and TRBJ2-7, reads DGGITQSPKYLFRKEGQNVTLSCEQNLNHDAMYWYRQDPGQGLRLIYYSQIVNDFQKGDIAEGYSVSREKKESFPLTVTSAQKNPTAFYLCASTQSPSGTYEQYFGPGTRLTVT.

This clonotype was counted between two and nine times. At one end, the junction sequence differs from germline, possibly due to a read error. This chain links TRBV2 with TRBJ2-3, with D tentatively TRBD1 (6 bases). CDR1 SNHLY and CDR2 FYNNEI come from the germline V gene. CDR3 size: 12 residues. The CDR3 sequence is CAGHGGTDTQYF. DNA for the CDR3: TGTGCCGGACATGGGGGCACGGATACGCAGTATTTT.

The table lists this clonotype with a few counts. The chain links TRBV19 to TRBJ1-5; D uncertain. Germline CDR1 is LNHDA and CDR2 is SQIVND (reference sequence). Trimming stripped 9 bases from V and 3 bases from J, with 3 bases between. The CDR3 covers 10 residues. The CDR3 DNA is TGTGCCAGGATCAATCAGCCCCAGCATTTT. Translated: CARINQPQHF.

The chain has TRBV11-1 and TRBJ2-1; D may be TRBD2 (5 bases). CDR1 is SGHAT, CDR2 FQDESV, per germline (reference sequence). The length of the CDR3 is 13 residues. V was pared by 6 bases and J by 5 bases, with 11 bases between. CDR3 coding DNA: TGTGCCAGCAGATCAGGACTGAACAATGAGCAGTTCTTC. Encoded protein: CASRSGLNNEQFF.

This clonotype was seen only a few times. This chain connects TRBV6-1 to TRBJ1-2, with 7 nucleotides matching TRBD1. Germline trimming cut 11 bases from V and 3 bases from J; bases unmatched to any gene: 12. This CDR3 is built from 14 residues. CDR1 and CDR2 (germline): MNHNS, SASEGT. The CDR3 protein is CAAATTGTDYGYTF. For the CDR3, the DNA is TGTGCCGCAGCGACGACAGGGACTGACTATGGCTACACCTTC.

The chain is built from TRBV28 and TRBJ2-3; D tentatively reads TRBD1 or TRBD2 (5 bases each). Between the trimmed V and J ends, which lost 2 bases and 4 bases, there was a span of 13 bases. Germline CDR1 and CDR2: MDHEN and SYDVKM. The CDR3 contains 15 residues. This chain's CDR3 is CASSLRGDLSDTQYF. CDR3 sequence (DNA): TGTGCCAGCAGTTTACGAGGGGATCTGTCAGATACGCAGTATTTT.

This chain links TRBV9 with TRBJ2-3; 7 nucleotides agree with TRBD2. Germline CDR1 SGDLS, CDR2 YYNGEE. The CDR3 has 13 amino acids. Trimming cost V 2 bases and J 5 bases; bases outside gene matches: 2. The CDR3, as DNA: TGTGCCAGCAGCGTTTCGGGGGGAGATACGCAGTATTTT. Protein sequence: CASSVSGGDTQYF.